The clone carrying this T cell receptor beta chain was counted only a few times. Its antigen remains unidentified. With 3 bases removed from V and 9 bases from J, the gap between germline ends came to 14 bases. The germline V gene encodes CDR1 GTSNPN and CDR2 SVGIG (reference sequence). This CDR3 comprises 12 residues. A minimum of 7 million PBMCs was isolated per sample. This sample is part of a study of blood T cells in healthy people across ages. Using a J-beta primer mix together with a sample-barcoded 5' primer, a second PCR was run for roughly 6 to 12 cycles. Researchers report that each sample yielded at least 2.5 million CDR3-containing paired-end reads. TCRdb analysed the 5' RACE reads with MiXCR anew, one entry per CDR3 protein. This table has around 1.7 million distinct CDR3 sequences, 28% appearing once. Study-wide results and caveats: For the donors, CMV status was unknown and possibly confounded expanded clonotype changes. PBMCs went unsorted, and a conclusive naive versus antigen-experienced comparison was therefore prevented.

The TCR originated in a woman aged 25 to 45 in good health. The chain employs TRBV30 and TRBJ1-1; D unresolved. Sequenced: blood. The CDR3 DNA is TGTGCCTGGAGCGTTGGACGGGATAAAGCTTTCTTT. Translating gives CAWSVGRDKAFF.